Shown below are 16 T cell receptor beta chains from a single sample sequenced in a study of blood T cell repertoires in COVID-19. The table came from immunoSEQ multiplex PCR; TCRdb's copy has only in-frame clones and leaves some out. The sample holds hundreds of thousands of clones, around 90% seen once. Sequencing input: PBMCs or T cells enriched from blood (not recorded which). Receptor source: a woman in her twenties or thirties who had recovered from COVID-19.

CDR3 nucleotide sequence: TGTGCCACCAGCAGAGATAACCCGGGGAGGGTTGATTTCTTT. Protein sequence: CATSRDNPGRVDFF. V and J are TRBV15 and TRBJ1-1, with D uncertain. The CDR3 sequence is 14 residues long. Germline loops: CDR1 LNHNV, CDR2 YYDKDF (reference sequence). Trimming took off 0 bases at V and 13 bases at J, with 18 bases between the two ends.

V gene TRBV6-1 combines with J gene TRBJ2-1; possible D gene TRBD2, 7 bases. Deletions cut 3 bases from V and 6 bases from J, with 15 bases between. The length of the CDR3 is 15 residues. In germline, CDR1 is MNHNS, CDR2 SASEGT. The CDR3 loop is CASSDRWEGVNEQFF. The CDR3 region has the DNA TGTGCCAGCAGTGATAGGTGGGAGGGGGTCAATGAGCAGTTCTTC.

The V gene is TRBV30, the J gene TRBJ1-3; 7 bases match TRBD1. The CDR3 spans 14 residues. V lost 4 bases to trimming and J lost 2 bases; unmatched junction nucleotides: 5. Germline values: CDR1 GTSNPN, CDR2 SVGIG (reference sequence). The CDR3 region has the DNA TGTGCCTGGAAAGGTCAGGGGGCTGGAAACACCATATATTTT. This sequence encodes CAWKGQGAGNTIYF.

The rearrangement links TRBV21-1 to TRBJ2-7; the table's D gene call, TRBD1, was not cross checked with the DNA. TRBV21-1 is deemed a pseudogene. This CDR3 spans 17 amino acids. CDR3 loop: CASSKSRTGVGTYEQYF. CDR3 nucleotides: TGTGCCAGCAGCAAAAGCCGGACAGGGGTTGGAACCTACGAGCAGTACTTC.

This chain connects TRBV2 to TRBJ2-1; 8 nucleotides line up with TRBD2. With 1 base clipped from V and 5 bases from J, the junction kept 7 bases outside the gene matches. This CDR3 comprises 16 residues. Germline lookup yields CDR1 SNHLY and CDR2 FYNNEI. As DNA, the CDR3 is TGTGCCAGCAGTGAAGTTCGAACTAGCGGAAACAATGAGCAGTTCTTC. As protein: CASSEVRTSGNNEQFF.

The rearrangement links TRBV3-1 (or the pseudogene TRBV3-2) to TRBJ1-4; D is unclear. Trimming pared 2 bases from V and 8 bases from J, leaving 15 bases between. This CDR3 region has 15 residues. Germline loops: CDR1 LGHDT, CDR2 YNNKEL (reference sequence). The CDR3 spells CASSQTNPGGEKLFF. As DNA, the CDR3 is TGTGCCAGCAGCCAAACCAACCCTGGAGGGGAAAAACTGTTTTTT.

CDR3 bases: TGTGCCATCAGTGATTTCAGGGGAAGCTCCTACGAGCAGTACTTC. The encoded protein is CAISDFRGSSYEQYF. The rearrangement links TRBV10-3 to TRBJ2-7, with D possibly TRBD1 on 6 matching bases. The ends were cut back, 3 bases at V and 0 bases at J, with 12 bases in the middle. This CDR3 region has 15 residues. Germline V gene data show CDR1 as ENHRY and CDR2 as SYGVKD.

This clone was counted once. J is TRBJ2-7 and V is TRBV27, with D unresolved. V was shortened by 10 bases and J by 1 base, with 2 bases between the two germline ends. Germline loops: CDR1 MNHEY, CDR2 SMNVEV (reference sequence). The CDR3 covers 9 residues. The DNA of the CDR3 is TGTGCCACTTCCTACGAGCAGTACTTC. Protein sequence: CATSYEQYF.

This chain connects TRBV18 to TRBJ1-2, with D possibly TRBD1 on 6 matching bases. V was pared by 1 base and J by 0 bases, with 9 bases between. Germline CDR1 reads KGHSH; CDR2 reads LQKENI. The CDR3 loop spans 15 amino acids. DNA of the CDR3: TGTGCCAGCTCACCACAGGGGGTGGCTAACTATGGCTACACCTTC. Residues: CASSPQGVANYGYTF. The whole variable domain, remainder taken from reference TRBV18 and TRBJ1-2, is NAGVMQNPRHLVRRRGQEARLRCSPMKGHSHVYWYRQLPEEGLKFMVYLQKENIIDESGMPKERFSAEFPKEGPSILRIQQVVRGDSAAYFCASSPQGVANYGYTFGSGTRLTVV.

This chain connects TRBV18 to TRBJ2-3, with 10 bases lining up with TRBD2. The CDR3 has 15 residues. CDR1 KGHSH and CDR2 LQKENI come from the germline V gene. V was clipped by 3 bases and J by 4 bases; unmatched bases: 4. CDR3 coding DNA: TGTGCCAGCTCACCCCTAGCGGGAGTATCAGATACGCAGTATTTT. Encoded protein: CASSPLAGVSDTQYF.

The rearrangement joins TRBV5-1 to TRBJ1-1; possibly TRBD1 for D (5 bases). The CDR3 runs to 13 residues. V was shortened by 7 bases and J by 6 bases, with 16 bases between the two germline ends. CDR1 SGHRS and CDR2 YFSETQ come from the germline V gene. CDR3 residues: CASQSQGGAEAFF. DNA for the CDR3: TGCGCCAGCCAGAGTCAGGGTGGTGCTGAAGCTTTCTTT.

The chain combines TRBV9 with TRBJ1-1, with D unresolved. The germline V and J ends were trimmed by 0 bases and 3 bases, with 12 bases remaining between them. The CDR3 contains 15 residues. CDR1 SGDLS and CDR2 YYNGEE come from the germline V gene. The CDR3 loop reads CASSVEAVRHTEAFF. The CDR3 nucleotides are TGTGCCAGCAGCGTAGAGGCAGTCAGGCACACTGAAGCTTTCTTT.

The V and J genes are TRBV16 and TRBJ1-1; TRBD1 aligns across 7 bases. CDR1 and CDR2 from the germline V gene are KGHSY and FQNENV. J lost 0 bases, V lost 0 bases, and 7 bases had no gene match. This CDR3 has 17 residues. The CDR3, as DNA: TGTGCCAGCAGCCAATCATTAGGGGGCGCGTTGAACACTGAAGCTTTCTTT. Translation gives CASSQSLGGALNTEAFF.

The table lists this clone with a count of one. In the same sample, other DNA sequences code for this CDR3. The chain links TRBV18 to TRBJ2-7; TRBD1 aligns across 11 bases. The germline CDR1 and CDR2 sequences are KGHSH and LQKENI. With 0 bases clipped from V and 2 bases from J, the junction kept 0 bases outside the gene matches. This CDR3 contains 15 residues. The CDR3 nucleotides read TGTGCCAGCTCACCACCGGGACAGGGGGCCTACGAGCAGTACTTC. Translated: CASSPPGQGAYEQYF.

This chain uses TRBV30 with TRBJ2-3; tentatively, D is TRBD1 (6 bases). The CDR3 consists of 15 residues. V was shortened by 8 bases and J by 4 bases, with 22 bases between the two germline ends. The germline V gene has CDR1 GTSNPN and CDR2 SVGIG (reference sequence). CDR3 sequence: CAHSPPGTIADTQYF. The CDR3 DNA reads TGTGCCCATTCGCCCCCCGGGACAATCGCAGATACGCAGTATTTT.

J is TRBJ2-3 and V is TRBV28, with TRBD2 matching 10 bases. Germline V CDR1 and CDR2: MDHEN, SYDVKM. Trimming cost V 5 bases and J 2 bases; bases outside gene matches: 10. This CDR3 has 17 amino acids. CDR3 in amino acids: CASSPGLAVIYTDTQYF. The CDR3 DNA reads TGTGCCAGCAGTCCCGGACTAGCGGTAATTTACACAGATACGCAGTATTTT. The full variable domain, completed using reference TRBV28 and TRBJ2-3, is DVKVTQSSRYLVKRTGEKVFLECVQDMDHENMFWYRQDPGLGLRLIYFSYDVKMKEKGDIPEGYSVSREKKERFSLILESASTNQTSMYLCASSPGLAVIYTDTQYFGPGTRLTVL.